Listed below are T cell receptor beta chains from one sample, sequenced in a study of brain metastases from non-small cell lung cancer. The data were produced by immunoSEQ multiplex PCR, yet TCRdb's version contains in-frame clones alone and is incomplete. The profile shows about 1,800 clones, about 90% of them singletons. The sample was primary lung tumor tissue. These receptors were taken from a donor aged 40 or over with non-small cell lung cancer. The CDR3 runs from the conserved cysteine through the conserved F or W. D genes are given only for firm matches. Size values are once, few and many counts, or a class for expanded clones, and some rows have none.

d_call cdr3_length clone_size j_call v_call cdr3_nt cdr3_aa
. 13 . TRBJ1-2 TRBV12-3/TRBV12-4 TGTGCCAGCAGTTACGAGGGGGTCTGGGGCTACACCTTC CASSYEGVWGYTF
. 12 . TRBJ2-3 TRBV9 TGTGCCAGCAGCGACAGGGTGGATACGCAGTATTTT CASSDRVDTQYF
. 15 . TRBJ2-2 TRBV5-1 TGCGCCAGCAGCTCCGGACTCCCGAACACCGGGGAGCTGTTTTTT CASSSGLPNTGELFF
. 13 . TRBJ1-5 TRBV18 TGTGCCAGCTCAGTAGACCTCAATCAGCCCCAGCATTTT CASSVDLNQPQHF
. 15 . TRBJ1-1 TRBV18 TGTGCCAGCCCAACAGGGCCGGGATTGAACATTGAAGCTTTCTTT CASPTGPGLNIEAFF
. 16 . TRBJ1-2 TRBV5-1 TGCGCCAGCAGCTATTCTTCCACGTCCGGGGGGAAAGGCTACACCTTC CASSYSSTSGGKGYTF
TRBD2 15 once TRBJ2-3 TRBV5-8 TGTGCCAGCAGCTATAGCGGGGGGCCCGGGGATACGCAGTATTTT CASSYSGGPGDTQYF
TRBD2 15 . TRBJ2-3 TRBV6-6 TGTGCCAGCAGGGGTACTAGCGGAAGCACAGATACGCAGTATTTT CASRGTSGSTDTQYF
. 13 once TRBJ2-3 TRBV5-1 TGCGCCAGCAGCTTGGTACATGCAGATACGCAGTATTTT CASSLVHADTQYF
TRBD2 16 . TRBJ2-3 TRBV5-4 TGTGCCAGCAGCTCCCGGACTAGCGGGACAACAAATACGCAGTATTTT CASSSRTSGTTNTQYF
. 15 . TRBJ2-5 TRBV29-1 TGCAGCGTTGGGAGGGAGGGGGGCCTAGGTGAGACCCAGTACTTC CSVGREGGLGETQYF
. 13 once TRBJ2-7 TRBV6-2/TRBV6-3 TGTGCCAGCAGCAGCCTATTGAACCACGAGCAGTACTTC CASSSLLNHEQYF
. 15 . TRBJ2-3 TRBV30 TGTGCCTGGAGTGTACGGGGGACTCCCAAAGATACGCAGTATTTT CAWSVRGTPKDTQYF
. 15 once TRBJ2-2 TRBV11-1 TGTGCCAGCAGTTCTACAGGGTCAGTTGCCGGGGAGCTGTTTTTT CASSSTGSVAGELFF
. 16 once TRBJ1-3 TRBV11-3 TGTGCCAGCAGCTTAGGCGTTCGGAGGGCTGGAAACACCATATATTTT CASSLGVRRAGNTIYF
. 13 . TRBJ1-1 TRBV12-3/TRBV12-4 TGTGCCAGCAGCTCTGGCCCGAACACTGAAGCTTTCTTT CASSSGPNTEAFF
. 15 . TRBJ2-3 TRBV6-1 TGTGCCAGCAGTGATTGGGCGGAGAGCACAGATACGCAGTATTTT CASSDWAESTDTQYF
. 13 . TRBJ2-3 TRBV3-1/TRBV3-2 TGTGCCAGCAGCTTTCAACTAGCCGCTACGCAGTATTTT CASSFQLAATQYF
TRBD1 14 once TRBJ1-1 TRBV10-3 TGTGCCATCAGTATGACAGGGTCGAACACTGAAGCTTTCTTT CAISMTGSNTEAFF
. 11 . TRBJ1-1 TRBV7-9 TGTGCCAGCCTACAGAACACTGAAGCTTTCTTT CASLQNTEAFF
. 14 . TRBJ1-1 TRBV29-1 TGCAGCGTCCGGAGGTCCAGCCTAAACACTGAAGCTTTCTTT CSVRRSSLNTEAFF
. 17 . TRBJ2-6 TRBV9 TGTGCCAGCAGCGTTCTCTATTCGACTTTAGGGGCCAACGTCCTGACTTTC CASSVLYSTLGANVLTF
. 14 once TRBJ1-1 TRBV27 TGTGCCAGCAGTTTAGAGCAGAGGCACACTGAAGCTTTCTTT CASSLEQRHTEAFF
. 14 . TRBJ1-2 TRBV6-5 TGTGCCAGCAGTTACTCGACGGCAAACTATGGCTACACCTTC CASSYSTANYGYTF
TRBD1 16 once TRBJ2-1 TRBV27 TGTGCCAGCAGTAGAGGGCTTGGACAGGGGGACAATGAGCAGTTCTTC CASSRGLGQGDNEQFF
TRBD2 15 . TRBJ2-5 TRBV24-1 TGTGCCACCAGTGAGGCTAGCGGGGGACAAGAGACCCAGTACTTC CATSEASGGQETQYF
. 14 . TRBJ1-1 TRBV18 TGTGCCAGCTCACCACCTGGACGAGGCACTGAAGCTTTCTTT CASSPPGRGTEAFF
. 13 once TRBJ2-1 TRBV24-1 TGTGCCACCAGCGGTAAAACCTACAATGAGCAGTTCTTC CATSGKTYNEQFF
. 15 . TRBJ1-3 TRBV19 TGTGCCAGTAGTACGGACAACGCGGCGGGAAACACCATATATTTT CASSTDNAAGNTIYF
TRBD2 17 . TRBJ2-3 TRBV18 TGTGCCAGCTCACCTGCGAGCGGGGGGACTCTAAAAGATACGCAGTATTTT CASSPASGGTLKDTQYF
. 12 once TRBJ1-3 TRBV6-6 TGTGCCAGCAGTCCCACCGGTAACACCATATATTTT CASSPTGNTIYF
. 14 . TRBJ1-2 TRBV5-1 TGCGCCAGCAGCTTGGAGGGAACGGTCTATGGGTCCACCTTC CASSLEGTVYGSTF
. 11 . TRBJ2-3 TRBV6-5 TGTGCCAGCAGGCTGACAGACTCACAGTATTTT CASRLTDSQYF
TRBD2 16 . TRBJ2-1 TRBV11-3 TGTGCCAGCAGCCCGGGGGCTAGCGGGGCGAACAATGAGCAGTTCTTC CASSPGASGANNEQFF
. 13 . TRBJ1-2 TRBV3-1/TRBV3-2 TGTGCCAGCAGCCAAGGAGGCAACTATGGCTACACCTTC CASSQGGNYGYTF
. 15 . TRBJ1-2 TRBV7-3 TGTGCCAGCAGCTTATCTCCGGGACTGCTCTATGGCTACACCTTC CASSLSPGLLYGYTF
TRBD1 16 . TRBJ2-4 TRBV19 TGTGCCAGTAGTATTGGACAGGGTGCCGCCAAAAACATTCAGTACTTC CASSIGQGAAKNIQYF
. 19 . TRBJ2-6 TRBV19 TGTGCCAGTAGTACTGAAGGGGTTTCGGCTATCCCTGGGGCCAACGTCCTGACTTTC CASSTEGVSAIPGANVLTF
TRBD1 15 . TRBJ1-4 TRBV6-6 TGTGCCAGCAGTTACTCGACAGGGTTGGGTGAAAAACTGTTTTTT CASSYSTGLGEKLFF
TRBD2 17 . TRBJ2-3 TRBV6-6 TGTGCCAGCAGTCCTGGACTAGCGGTATCTAGCACAGATACGCAGTATTTT CASSPGLAVSSTDTQYF
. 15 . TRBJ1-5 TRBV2 TGTGCCAGCAGTGAAATCTGGGGGACCAATCAGCCCCAGCATTTT CASSEIWGTNQPQHF
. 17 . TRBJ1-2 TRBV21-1 TGTGCCAGCAGCAAAAACCTCCGGGACAGGGTTAACTATGGCTACACCTTC CASSKNLRDRVNYGYTF
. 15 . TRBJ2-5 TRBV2 TGTGCCAGCAGCGGACGGGGGGCGATCCAAGAGACCCAGTACTTC CASSGRGAIQETQYF
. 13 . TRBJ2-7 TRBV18 TGTGCCAGCTCACCGGGCGATTCCTACGAGCAGTACTTC CASSPGDSYEQYF